One sample yielded the 25 T cell receptor beta chains listed below, sequenced in a study of T cell responses to AZD1222 COVID-19 vaccine. The table came from immunoSEQ multiplex PCR; TCRdb's copy has only in-frame clones and leaves some out. The sample records about 120,000 clones, 80% to 90% being singletons. The input for sequencing was peripheral blood, taken on day 0 of AZD1222 vaccination. These receptors originate from an adult in good health.

The genes are TRBV18 and TRBJ1-1; TRBD1 agrees at 7 bases. Per the germline V gene, CDR1 is KGHSH and CDR2 is LQKENI. The V gene end was trimmed by 4 bases and the J gene end by 5 bases; junction bases not matched to a gene: 16. This CDR3 spans 17 amino acids. The CDR3 region has the DNA TGTGCCAGCTCACGACAGGGCGAGTCATTAGGTGGGACTGAAGCTTTCTTT. Translation: CASSRQGESLGGTEAFF.

V usage is TRBV27 and J usage is TRBJ2-1; the match to TRBD2 covers 11 bases. Germline V gives CDR1 MNHEY, CDR2 SMNVEV (reference sequence). This CDR3 is built from 15 residues. Losses at the gene ends were 6 bases for V and 5 bases for J; bases not matched to a gene: 6. CDR3 bases: TGTGCCAGCAGCCCAGGGACTAGCGGAGACAATGAGCAGTTCTTC. Translating gives CASSPGTSGDNEQFF.

V gene TRBV6-5 combines with J gene TRBJ2-7; 7 bases fit TRBD1. This CDR3 is 13 amino acids long. In germline, CDR1 is MNHEY, CDR2 SVGAGI. The J segment lost 7 bases and the V segment lost 5 bases, leaving 8 bases of the junction unmatched. The CDR3: CASSPRGGWEQYF. CDR3 in DNA: TGTGCCAGCAGTCCTAGAGGGGGCTGGGAGCAGTACTTC.

The V gene is TRBV28, the J gene TRBJ1-5, with TRBD1 matching over 9 bases. The germline gives CDR1 MDHEN, CDR2 SYDVKM. The junction had 7 bases not matched to a gene; V was cut back by 7 bases and J by 0 bases. The CDR3 extends over 16 amino acids. CDR3 amino acids: CASTQGQGYSNQPQHF. For the CDR3, the DNA is TGTGCCAGCACCCAGGGACAGGGTTATAGCAATCAGCCCCAGCATTTT.

The rearrangement uses TRBV5-1 and TRBJ2-2, with D perhaps TRBD2 (5 bases). The CDR3 spans 16 residues. V gave up 2 bases and J gave up 4 bases, with 15 bases separating them. CDR1 is SGHRS and CDR2 is YFSETQ in the germline V gene. CDR3 DNA: TGCGCCAGCAGCTTAGATGGGCGGGTTGGCACCGGGGAGCTGTTTTTT. Translated, it gives CASSLDGRVGTGELFF. Drawing the rest from reference TRBV5-1 and TRBJ2-2, the complete variable domain is KAGVTQTPRYLIKTRGQQVTLSCSPISGHRSVSWYQQTPGQGLQFLFEYFSETQRNKGNFPGRFSGRQFSNSRSEMNVSTLELGDSALYLCASSLDGRVGTGELFFGEGSRLTVL.

This rearrangement joins TRBV24-1 to TRBJ2-2; weak D call: TRBD1 (6 bases). V shed 5 bases and J shed 4 bases, with 7 bases lying between them. Germline CDR1 and CDR2: KGHDR and SFDVKD. The CDR3 sequence is 13 residues long. CDR3 residues: CATSGQVTGELFF. CDR3 nucleotide sequence: TGTGCCACCAGTGGACAGGTCACCGGGGAGCTGTTTTTT.

This chain links TRBV4-2 with TRBJ1-4; D remains unclear. The CDR3 consists of 15 residues. Trimming shortened V by 6 bases and J by 1 base, and 12 bases separated the two germline ends. The germline V gene has CDR1 LGHNA and CDR2 YNFKEQ. CDR3 sequence (DNA): TGTGCCAGCAGTGAGGGCCGGGGAACTAATGAAAAACTGTTTTTT. This codes for CASSEGRGTNEKLFF.

This chain uses TRBV3-1 (or the pseudogene TRBV3-2) with TRBJ2-4; D is unresolved. V was shortened by 0 bases and J by 10 bases, with 13 bases between the two germline ends. This CDR3 contains 14 residues. CDR1 is LGHDT and CDR2 is YNNKEL in the germline V gene (reference sequence). The CDR3 is CASSQDPQFAIQYF. The CDR3 nucleotides are TGTGCCAGCAGCCAAGATCCCCAGTTCGCTATTCAGTACTTC.

The J gene is TRBJ2-2, the V gene TRBV30; unclear D gene. The ends were cut back, 4 bases at V and 4 bases at J, with 16 bases in the middle. This CDR3 contains 15 residues. In germline, CDR1 is GTSNPN, CDR2 SVGIG (reference sequence). CDR3 loop: CAWNLLRRGTGELFF. CDR3 DNA sequence: TGTGCCTGGAATCTGTTACGGCGAGGCACCGGGGAGCTGTTTTTT.

This chain joins TRBV7-2 and TRBJ1-5, with 9 bases that match TRBD1. The V gene end was trimmed by 2 bases and the J gene end by 1 base; junction bases not matched to a gene: 9. The CDR3 is made up of 18 amino acids. Germline assignment: CDR1 SGHTA and CDR2 FQGNSA. CDR3 amino acids: CASSLPTPGQGSNQPQHF. As DNA, the CDR3 is TGTGCCAGCAGCTTACCCACTCCGGGACAGGGCAGCAATCAGCCCCAGCATTTT.

V is TRBV6-1 and J is TRBJ1-2; D is undetermined. The germline V and J ends were trimmed by 3 bases and 2 bases, with 13 bases remaining between them. Germline CDR1 reads MNHNS; CDR2 reads SASEGT. This CDR3 region has 15 residues. CDR3 sequence: CASSDIRTMNYGYTF. The DNA for the CDR3 is TGTGCCAGCAGTGATATAAGGACCATGAACTATGGCTACACCTTC.

J is TRBJ2-5 and V is TRBV30; 9 bases align to TRBD2. Germline lookup yields CDR1 GTSNPN and CDR2 SVGIG (reference sequence). This CDR3 comprises 15 residues. Germline trimming cut 0 bases from V and 3 bases from J; bases unmatched to any gene: 5. CDR3 nucleotides: TGTGCCTGGAGTGTAAAAGCGGGGGGCAAAGAGACCCAGTACTTC. It specifies CAWSVKAGGKETQYF. Variable domain in full (rest from reference TRBV30 and TRBJ2-5): SQTIHQWPATLVQPVGSPLSLECTVEGTSNPNLYWYRQAAGRGLQLLFYSVGIGQISSEVPQNLSASRPQDRQFILSSKKLLLSDSGFYLCAWSVKAGGKETQYFGPGTRLLVL.

The rearrangement uses TRBV25-1 and TRBJ1-2; D unclear. V was pared by 6 bases and J by 1 base, with 6 bases between. The CDR3 contains 12 residues. The germline V gene has CDR1 MGHDK and CDR2 SYGVNS. CDR3 bases: TGTGCCAGCAGGGACCTTAACTATGGCTACACCTTC. Amino acid sequence: CASRDLNYGYTF.

The chain joins TRBV12-3 or TRBV12-4 to TRBJ1-5; D gene ambiguous. V lost 6 bases, J lost 5 bases, and 8 bases lay in between. The CDR3 consists of 12 residues. In DNA form, the CDR3 reads TGTGCCAGCAGCCAACAGTATCAGCCCCAGCATTTT. Translating it yields CASSQQYQPQHF.

The CDR3 spells CASSQTGAGNTIYF. DNA for the CDR3: TGTGCCAGCAGCCAAACAGGGGCTGGAAACACCATATATTTT. The V and J genes are TRBV3-1 (or the pseudogene TRBV3-2) and TRBJ1-3; 7 positions agree with TRBD1. Trimming at V came to 2 bases and at J to 2 bases, leaving 0 bases not matched to a gene. Looked up from germline, CDR1 is LGHDT and CDR2 is YNNKEL (reference sequence). This CDR3 is built from 14 residues.

The gene calls are TRBV28 and TRBJ1-1, with D maybe TRBD1 (6 bases). This CDR3 is 17 amino acids long. CDR1 and CDR2 from the germline V gene are MDHEN and SYDVKM. Trimming removed 6 bases from V and 0 bases from J, with 20 bases in between. In nucleotides, the CDR3 is TGTGCCAGCAGCTTAGACTCTGGGGGACAACTGAACACTGAAGCTTTCTTT. Translated, it gives CASSLDSGGQLNTEAFF.

Comments on this clone: This sample also contains other DNA sequences that code for the same CDR3. V and J are TRBV5-1 and TRBJ1-1; no clear D gene. Germline V gene sequence: CDR1 SGHRS, CDR2 YFSETQ. This CDR3 has 13 amino acids. V was cut by 0 bases and J by 0 bases, with 3 bases left in between. This chain's CDR3 is CASSLALNTEAFF. Here the CDR3 DNA reads TGCGCCAGCAGCTTGGCCCTGAACACTGAAGCTTTCTTT.

This rearrangement joins TRBV4-1 to TRBJ1-2; 8 bases map to TRBD1. Unmatched junction bases numbered 10, after V lost 4 bases and J lost 3 bases. The CDR3 covers 16 residues. CDR1 is MGHRA, CDR2 YSYEKL, per germline. The CDR3, as DNA: TGCGCCAGCAGCCCAGCCGGGGACAGGAGATACTATGGCTACACCTTC. Its protein is CASSPAGDRRYYGYTF.

The J gene is TRBJ1-4, the V gene TRBV27; D is undetermined. Germline V gives CDR1 MNHEY, CDR2 SMNVEV (reference sequence). The CDR3 sequence is 13 residues long. Between the trimmed V and J ends, which lost 6 bases and 4 bases, there was a span of 9 bases. CDR3 sequence: CASRRSGNEKLFF. CDR3 bases: TGTGCCAGCAGACGGAGTGGTAATGAAAAACTGTTTTTT.

The J gene is TRBJ2-7, the V gene TRBV10-3, with unresolved D. V lost 3 bases and J 1 base, leaving 7 bases between the germline ends. The CDR3 runs 13 residues. The germline CDR1 and CDR2 sequences are ENHRY and SYGVKD. The CDR3 is CAISDTRSYEQYF. The CDR3 DNA reads TGTGCCATCAGTGATACACGTTCCTACGAGCAGTACTTC.

The V and J genes are TRBV15 and TRBJ1-1, with 8 positions matching TRBD1. CDR3 length: 13 residues. J lost 5 bases, V lost 7 bases, and 6 bases had no gene match. Germline V gene lookup returns CDR1 LNHNV and CDR2 YYDKDF (reference sequence). The CDR3 loop reads CATNQGAGTEAFF. The CDR3 DNA reads as TGTGCCACCAATCAGGGGGCCGGGACTGAAGCTTTCTTT.

The chain couples TRBV5-1 to TRBJ2-1, with D maybe TRBD1 (5 bases). The CDR3 runs 15 residues. The V gene lost 3 bases and the J gene lost 2 bases, with 12 bases spanning the gap. Germline assignment: CDR1 SGHRS and CDR2 YFSETQ. The CDR3 protein is CASSSQGNTYNEQFF. The CDR3 nucleotides are TGCGCCAGCAGCTCCCAGGGAAACACCTACAATGAGCAGTTCTTC.

The chain links TRBV30 to TRBJ1-1; D is possibly TRBD1 (6 bases). The V end lost 0 bases, the J end lost 6 bases, and 14 bases lay between the germline ends. Germline values: CDR1 GTSNPN, CDR2 SVGIG (reference sequence). CDR3 length: 14 amino acids. For the CDR3, the DNA is TGTGCCTGGAGTGTGGGGGGGGCGGCCCCTGAAGCTTTCTTT. Amino acids: CAWSVGGAAPEAFF.

The chain has TRBV7-2 and TRBJ1-2, with 7 bases that match TRBD1. Per germline, CDR1 SGHTA and CDR2 FQGNSA. V lost 4 bases and J lost 5; bases outside the gene matches: 1. This CDR3 comprises 12 residues. The CDR3 here is CASSWGQYGYTF. CDR3 bases: TGTGCCAGCAGCTGGGGACAGTATGGCTACACCTTC.

The genes are TRBV21-1 and TRBJ1-4. TRBV21-1 is reported as a pseudogene. This CDR3 has 19 amino acids. Written as DNA, the CDR3 is TGTGCCAGCAGCAAAGGTTTTAGGTCACCCGGGACTGCGGATGAAAAACTGTTTTTT. This codes for CASSKGFRSPGTADEKLFF.